This T cell receptor beta chain was recovered during a study of beta chain features in type 1 diabetes. All of the isolated RNA was reverse transcribed, so expressed TCRB transcripts were sequenced. The table came from immunoSEQ multiplex PCR; TCRdb's copy has only in-frame clones and leaves some out. This table has approximately 170,000 clones, 6.5% to 9.5% appearing once. Losses at the gene ends were 3 bases for V and 3 bases for J; bases not matched to a gene: 2. Germline-derived CDR1 and CDR2 are ENHRY and SYGVKD. The CDR3 loop spans 14 amino acids. On this clone itself: Its antigen is unidentified. Other DNA variants within this sample encode the same CDR3.

Overall study findings and caveats: Shorter TCRB CDR3s, moderately but significantly so, were found in Type 1 diabetes patients in all four CD4+ subsets.

Central memory, naive, regulatory and stem cell-like memory CD4+ cells were sorted by CD45RO/CCR7/CD25/CD127/CD95/CD27. This TCR was recovered from a woman between 40 and 55 years old with type 1 diabetes. Sequenced material: central memory CD4+ T cells from blood. This sequence joins TRBV10-3 and TRBJ2-3; TRBD2 aligns across 8 bases. Here the CDR3 DNA reads TGTGCCATCAGTGACTTAGCGGGGACAGATACGCAGTATTTT. Translating it yields CAISDLAGTDTQYF.